This T cell receptor beta chain was found in a study of T cells in tumors after PD-1 blockade. About the research overall: During anti-PD-1 treatment, some patients continued daily vismodegib 150 mg. Blood samples averaged about 120,000 templates (range about 23,000-260,000) and 36,536 unique clonotypes.

The germline V gene encodes CDR1 SGHRS and CDR2 YFSETQ. CDR3 length equals 15 residues. V trimming: 0 bases; J trimming: 5 bases; junction bases outside the gene matches: 6. Measured with immunoSEQ multiplex PCR; TCRdb has only the in-frame clones, and not every one. The profile shows approximately 60,000 clones, approximately 79% of them singletons. This clone appeared a single time. Tumor or blood genomic DNA was sequenced, with inputs of about 550 ng to 6,500 ng. V and J are TRBV5-1 and TRBJ2-7, with 9 bases identical to TRBD1. The sequence came from a human donor with basal cell carcinoma. The material sequenced was PBMCs, taken after anti-PD-1 treatment. CDR3 nucleotide sequence: TGCGCCAGCAGCTTGGACCGGGACAGGGCACACGAGCAGTACTTC. This codes for CASSLDRDRAHEQYF.